The 13 T cell receptor beta chains reported below all come from one sample, sequenced in a study of blood T cells in healthy people across ages. A second PCR of about 7 to 12 cycles used a sample-barcoded 5' primer and a J-beta primer mix. Each CDR3 protein is one row after TCRdb ran MiXCR on the 5' RACE reads. This table holds about 650,000 distinct CDR3 sequences, about 51% found once. The sequencing sample was made of blood. These receptor sequences come from a woman older than 75 in good health.

The chain uses TRBV5-1 and TRBJ2-1; D gene uncertain. Germline CDR1 SGHRS, CDR2 YFSETQ. This CDR3 is built from 16 residues. Trimming stripped 5 bases from V and 0 bases from J, with 15 bases between. In DNA, the CDR3 is TGCGCCAGCAGTACCCGAATTCTAAGCTCCTACAATGAGCAGTTCTTC. The encoded protein is CASSTRILSSYNEQFF.

This chain connects TRBV7-6 to TRBJ2-5; the D is unclear. TRBJ2-7 matches the DNA end more closely, so the J call is doubtful. Germline V gene lookup returns CDR1 SGHVS and CDR2 FNYEAQ. The CDR3 totals 15 residues. This CDR3 reads CASSPAVGSAYEQYF. The DNA for the CDR3 is TGTGCCAGCAGCCCCGCGGTTGGATCTGCCTACGAGCAGTACTTC.

The chain recombines TRBV12-3 or TRBV12-4 with TRBJ2-7; D possibly corresponds to TRBD1 (5 bases). The CDR3 extends over 15 amino acids. The ends were cut back, 3 bases at V and 7 bases at J, with 19 bases in the middle. The CDR3 here is CASSFRQGSLVEQYF. The CDR3 DNA is TGTGCCAGCAGTTTTAGGCAGGGATCTTTAGTTGAGCAGTACTTC.

Many counts were recorded for this clonotype. This rearrangement joins TRBV27 to TRBJ2-7; the D gene is possibly TRBD1 (5 bases). The V and J ends lost 4 bases and 3 bases respectively, with 19 bases between them. Germline CDR1 and CDR2: MNHEY and SMNVEV (reference sequence). There are 16 residues in the CDR3. The CDR3 sequence is CASSSTRAPNYYEQYF. The DNA for the CDR3 is TGTGCCAGCAGTTCCACCAGGGCCCCAAACTACTACGAGCAGTACTTC.

The chain is built from TRBV4-1 and TRBJ1-4; D is unresolved. Germline V lookup: CDR1 MGHRA, CDR2 YSYEKL. The germline V and J ends were trimmed by 4 bases and 8 bases, with 17 bases remaining between them. CDR3 size: 15 residues. The CDR3 loop reads CASSRSGRAQEKLFF. Here the CDR3 DNA reads TGCGCCAGCAGCCGCAGTGGGAGGGCTCAGGAAAAACTGTTTTTT.

Details on this clonotype: A clone one base away is much larger, so this may be a read error. This rearrangement joins TRBV10-3 to TRBJ2-1, with TRBD2 matching 7 bases. CDR3 length: 13 residues. Germline V gene lookup returns CDR1 ENHRY and CDR2 SYGVKD. Losses at the gene ends were 6 bases for V and 12 bases for J; bases not matched to a gene: 11. The DNA for the CDR3 is TGTGCCATCAGCCGGGAGACTAGCTCGGGGCAGTTCTTC. It codes for CAISRETSSGQFF.

The gene calls are TRBV2 and TRBJ1-6, with 9 nucleotides matching TRBD1. Germline CDR1 SNHLY, CDR2 FYNNEI. The V segment lost 6 bases and the J segment 4 bases; nucleotides outside the gene matches: 7. The CDR3 sequence is 16 residues long. In nucleotides, the CDR3 is TGTGCCAGCAGAGCAAACAGGGGGCGTTATAATTCACCCCTCCACTTT. This translates into CASRANRGRYNSPLHF.

Only a few counts were recorded for this clonotype. The chain combines TRBV18 with TRBJ2-3; the match to TRBD2 covers 8 bases. Germline values: CDR1 KGHSH, CDR2 LQKENI. The CDR3 loop spans 17 amino acids. V shed 3 bases, J shed 0 bases, and the junction held 8 bases outside the gene matches. CDR3: CASSPRVAGLSTDTQYF. The CDR3 nucleotides read TGTGCCAGCTCACCGCGGGTAGCGGGACTTAGCACAGATACGCAGTATTTT.

This rearrangement joins TRBV29-1 to TRBJ2-3; 13 bases fit TRBD2. Germline V CDR1 and CDR2: SQVTM, ANQGSEA. This CDR3 spans 18 amino acids. The ends lost 6 bases at V and 11 bases at J; junction bases unmatched: 23. CDR3 loop: CSVIDWTSGGASTGMQYF. The CDR3 DNA sequence: TGCAGCGTAATCGACTGGACTAGCGGGGGAGCTAGCACAGGTATGCAGTATTTT.

This clonotype was seen many times. This chain uses TRBV2 with TRBJ2-1; 7 positions match TRBD1. Trimming took 4 bases from V and 7 from J; bases not matched to a gene: 16. This CDR3 contains 17 residues. CDR1 and CDR2 (germline): SNHLY, FYNNEI. As DNA, the CDR3 is TGTGCCAGCAGTGCCCTACGACAGGGACGCGTTCGGAATGAGCAGTTCTTC. It translates to CASSALRQGRVRNEQFF.

About this clonotype itself: A much larger clonotype is one base distant, so this may be a read error. The V and J genes are TRBV10-1 and TRBJ2-1, with a weak D call TRBD1 (5 bases). CDR1 and CDR2 (germline): WNHNN, SYGVQD (reference sequence). The CDR3 contains 13 residues. CDR3 sequence reads: CAGSETDSHEQFF. The DNA of the CDR3 is TGCGCCGGCAGTGAGACAGACAGCCATGAGCAGTTCTTC.

This chain uses TRBV9 with TRBJ1-2, with 7 bases identical to TRBD1. Losses at the gene ends were 2 bases for V and 0 bases for J; bases not matched to a gene: 16. This CDR3 contains 19 residues. Germline V gives CDR1 SGDLS, CDR2 YYNGEE. The CDR3 protein is CASSVRPGQSKGSNYGYTF. The CDR3 region has the DNA TGTGCCAGCAGCGTTCGACCGGGACAGTCAAAGGGGTCTAACTATGGCTACACCTTC.

Worth noting for this clonotype: A much larger clone lies one base from this, so it may be a read error. The chain carries TRBV27 and TRBJ2-3; D is ambiguous. The CDR3 has 12 residues. Germline CDR1 is MNHEY and CDR2 is SMNVEV (reference sequence). CDR3 loop: CASGTITDAQYF. As DNA, the CDR3 is TGTGCCAGCGGCACGATCACAGATGCGCAGTATTTT.